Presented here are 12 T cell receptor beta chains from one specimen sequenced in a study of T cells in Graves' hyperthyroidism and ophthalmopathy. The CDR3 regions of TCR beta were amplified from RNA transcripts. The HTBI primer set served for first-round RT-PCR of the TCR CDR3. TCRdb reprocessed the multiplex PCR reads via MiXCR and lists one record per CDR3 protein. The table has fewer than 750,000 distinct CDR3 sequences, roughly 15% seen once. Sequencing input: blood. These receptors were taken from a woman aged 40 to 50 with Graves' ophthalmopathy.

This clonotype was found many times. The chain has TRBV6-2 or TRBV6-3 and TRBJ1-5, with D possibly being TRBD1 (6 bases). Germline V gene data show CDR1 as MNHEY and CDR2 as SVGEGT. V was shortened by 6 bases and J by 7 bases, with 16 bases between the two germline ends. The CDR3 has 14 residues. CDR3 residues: CASSPTGNGQPQHF. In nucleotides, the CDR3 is TGTGCCAGCAGCCCAACAGGGAATGGGCAGCCCCAGCATTTT.

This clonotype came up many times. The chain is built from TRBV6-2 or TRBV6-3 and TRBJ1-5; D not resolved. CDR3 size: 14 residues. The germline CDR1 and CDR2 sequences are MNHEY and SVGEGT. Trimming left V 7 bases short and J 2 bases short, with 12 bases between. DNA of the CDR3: TGTGCCAGCACCCCAGTAAGTGGCAATCAGCCCCAGCATTTT. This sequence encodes CASTPVSGNQPQHF.

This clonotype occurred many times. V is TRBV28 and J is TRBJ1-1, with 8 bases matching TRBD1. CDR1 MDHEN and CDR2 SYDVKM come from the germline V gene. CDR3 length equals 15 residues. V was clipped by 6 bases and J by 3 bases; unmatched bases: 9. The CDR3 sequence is CASSGGGQGDTEAFF. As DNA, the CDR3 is TGTGCCAGCAGCGGGGGAGGACAGGGTGACACTGAAGCTTTCTTT.

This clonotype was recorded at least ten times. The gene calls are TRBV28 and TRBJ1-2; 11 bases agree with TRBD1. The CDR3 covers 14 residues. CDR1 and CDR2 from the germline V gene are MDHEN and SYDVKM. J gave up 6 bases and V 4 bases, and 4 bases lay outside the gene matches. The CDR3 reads CASSSGQGADGYTF. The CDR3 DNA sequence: TGTGCCAGCAGTTCTGGACAGGGGGCTGATGGCTACACCTTC.

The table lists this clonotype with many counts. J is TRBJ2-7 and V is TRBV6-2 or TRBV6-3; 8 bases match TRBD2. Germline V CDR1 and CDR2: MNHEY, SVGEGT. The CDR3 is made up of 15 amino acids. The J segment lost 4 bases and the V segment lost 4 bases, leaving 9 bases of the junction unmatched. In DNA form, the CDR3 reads TGTGCCAGCAGTTCGGGTGCGGTAGCGGGATACGAGCAGTACTTC. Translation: CASSSGAVAGYEQYF.

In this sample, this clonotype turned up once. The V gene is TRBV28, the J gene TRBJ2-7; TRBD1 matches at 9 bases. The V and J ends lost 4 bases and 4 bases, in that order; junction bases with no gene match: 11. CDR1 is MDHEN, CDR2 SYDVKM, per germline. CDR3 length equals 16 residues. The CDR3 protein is CASSSPIRQGGYEQYF. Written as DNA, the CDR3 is TGTGCCAGCAGTTCCCCAATCCGACAGGGGGGGTACGAGCAGTACTTC.

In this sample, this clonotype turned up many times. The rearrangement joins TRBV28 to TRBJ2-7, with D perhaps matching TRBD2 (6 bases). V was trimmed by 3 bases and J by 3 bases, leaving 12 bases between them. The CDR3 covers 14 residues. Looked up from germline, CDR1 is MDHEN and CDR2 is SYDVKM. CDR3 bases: TGTGCCAGCAGTTTGGGCAGGGACTTCTACGAGCAGTACTTC. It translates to CASSLGRDFYEQYF.

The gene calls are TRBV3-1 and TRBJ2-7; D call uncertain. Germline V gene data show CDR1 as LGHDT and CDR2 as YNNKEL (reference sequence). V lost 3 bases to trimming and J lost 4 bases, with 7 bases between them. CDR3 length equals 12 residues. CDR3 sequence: CASSQNQYEQYF. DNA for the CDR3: TGTGCCAGCAGCCAGAATCAATACGAGCAGTACTTC.

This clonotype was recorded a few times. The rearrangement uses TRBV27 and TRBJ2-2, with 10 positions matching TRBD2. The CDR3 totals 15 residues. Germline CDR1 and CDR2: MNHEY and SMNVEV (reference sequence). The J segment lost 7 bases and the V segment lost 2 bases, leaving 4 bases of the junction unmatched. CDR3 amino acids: CASSLLAGANGELFF. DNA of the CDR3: TGTGCCAGCAGTTTACTAGCGGGAGCGAACGGGGAGCTGTTTTTT.

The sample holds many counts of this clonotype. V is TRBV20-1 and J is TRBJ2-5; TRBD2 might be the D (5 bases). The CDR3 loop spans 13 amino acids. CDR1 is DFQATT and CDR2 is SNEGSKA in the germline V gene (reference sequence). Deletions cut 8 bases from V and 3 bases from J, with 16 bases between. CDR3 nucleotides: TGCAGTCTGACTCGGGGAGTTGAAGAGACCCAGTACTTC. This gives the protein CSLTRGVEETQYF.

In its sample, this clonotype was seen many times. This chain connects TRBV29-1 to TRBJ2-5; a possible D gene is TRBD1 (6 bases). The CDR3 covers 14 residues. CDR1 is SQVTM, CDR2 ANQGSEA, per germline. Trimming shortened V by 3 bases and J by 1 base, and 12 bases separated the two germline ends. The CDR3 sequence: CSVEPGAIQETQYF. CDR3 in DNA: TGCAGCGTTGAGCCAGGGGCGATCCAAGAGACCCAGTACTTC.

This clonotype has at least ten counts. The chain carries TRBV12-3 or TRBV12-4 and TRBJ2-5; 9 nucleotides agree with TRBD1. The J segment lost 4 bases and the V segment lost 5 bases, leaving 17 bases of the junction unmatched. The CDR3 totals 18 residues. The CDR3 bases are TGTGCCAGCAGTCGGAACAGGGGGACAGGGAGGATCATAGAGACCCAGTACTTC. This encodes CASSRNRGTGRIIETQYF.